This TCR beta chain was identified in a study of CD8+ T cells in alopecia areata. Study as a whole: Tofacitinib administration to treated patients was oral, at 5 to 10 mg twice daily.

J was trimmed by 5 bases and V by 2 bases; bases with no gene match: 6. The germline V gene has CDR1 GTSNPN and CDR2 SVGIG (reference sequence). The CDR3 has 14 residues. It was cDNA, reverse transcribed from extracted RNA, that served as the sequencing template. Using immunoSEQ multiplex PCR, the repertoire was profiled, and TCRdb retains in-frame clones only, with some absent. The sample includes 90,000 to 150,000 clones, around two fifths of them seen just once. Lesional scalp punch biopsies and peripheral blood came from alopecia areata patients. The TCR originated in a human donor with alopecia areata. Sample: CD4+ T cells sorted from blood. This chain uses TRBV30 with TRBJ1-2; 9 nucleotides match TRBD1. CDR3 DNA: TGTGCCTGGAGTCCGGGACAGGGATTGTATGGCTACACCTTC. This codes for CAWSPGQGLYGYTF.